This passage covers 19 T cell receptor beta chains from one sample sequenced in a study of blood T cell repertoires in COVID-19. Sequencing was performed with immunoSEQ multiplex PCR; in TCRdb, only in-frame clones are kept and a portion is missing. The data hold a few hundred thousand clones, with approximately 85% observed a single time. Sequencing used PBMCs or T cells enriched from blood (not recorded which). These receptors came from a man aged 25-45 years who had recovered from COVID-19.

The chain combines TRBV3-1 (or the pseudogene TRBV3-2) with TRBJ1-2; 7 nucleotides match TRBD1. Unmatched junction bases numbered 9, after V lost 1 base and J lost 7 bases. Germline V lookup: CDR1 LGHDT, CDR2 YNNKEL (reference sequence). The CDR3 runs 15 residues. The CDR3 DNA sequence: TGTGCCAGCAGCCAAGGTGCCGCAGGGGGAATTGGCTACACCTTC. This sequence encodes CASSQGAAGGIGYTF.

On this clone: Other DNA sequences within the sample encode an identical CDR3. CDR3 coding DNA: TGTGCCAGCAGCTTAGGGCAGGGAAACACTGAAGCTTTCTTT. Translation: CASSLGQGNTEAFF. The V and J genes are TRBV7-6 and TRBJ1-1; the D gene is possibly TRBD1 (5 bases). This CDR3 is 14 amino acids long. Germline CDR1 SGHVS, CDR2 FNYEAQ. V lost 1 base and J 2 bases, leaving 8 bases between the germline ends.

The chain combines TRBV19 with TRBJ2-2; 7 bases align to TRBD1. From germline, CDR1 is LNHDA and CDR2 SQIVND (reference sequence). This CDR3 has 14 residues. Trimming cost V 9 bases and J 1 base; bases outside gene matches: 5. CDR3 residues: CASRTGGNTGELFF. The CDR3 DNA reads TGTGCCAGCCGGACAGGTGGGAACACCGGGGAGCTGTTTTTT. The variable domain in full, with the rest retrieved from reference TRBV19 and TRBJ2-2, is DGGITQSPKYLFRKEGQNVTLSCEQNLNHDAMYWYRQDPGQGLRLIYYSQIVNDFQKGDIAEGYSVSREKKESFPLTVTSAQKNPTAFYLCASRTGGNTGELFFGEGSRLTVL.

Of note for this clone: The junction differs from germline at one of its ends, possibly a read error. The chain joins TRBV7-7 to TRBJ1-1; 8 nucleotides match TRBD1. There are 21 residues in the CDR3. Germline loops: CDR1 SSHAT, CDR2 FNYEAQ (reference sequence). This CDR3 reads CASSLMGTGPHKGAGDTEAFF. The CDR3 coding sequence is TGTGCTAGCAGCCTTATGGGGACAGGACCGCATAAGGGGGCCGGGGACACTGAAGCTTTCTTT. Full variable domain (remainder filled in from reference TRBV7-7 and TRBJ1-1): GAGVSQSPRYKVTKRGQDVTLRCDPISSHATLYWYQQALGQGPEFLTYFNYEAQPDKSGLPSDRFSAERPEGSISTLTIQRTEQRDSAMYRCASSLMGTGPHKGAGDTEAFFGQGTRLTVV.

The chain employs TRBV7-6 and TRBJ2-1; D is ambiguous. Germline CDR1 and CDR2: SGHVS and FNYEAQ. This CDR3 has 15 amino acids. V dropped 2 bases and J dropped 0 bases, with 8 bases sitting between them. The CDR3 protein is CASSLSTSSYNEQFF. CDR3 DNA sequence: TGTGCCAGCAGCTTATCAACGAGCTCCTACAATGAGCAGTTCTTC. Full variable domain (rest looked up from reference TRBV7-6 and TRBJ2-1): GAGVSQSPRYKVTKRGQDVALRCDPISGHVSLYWYRQALGQGPEFLTYFNYEAQQDKSGLPNDRFSAERPEGSISTLTIQRTEQRDSAMYRCASSLSTSSYNEQFFGPGTRLTVL.

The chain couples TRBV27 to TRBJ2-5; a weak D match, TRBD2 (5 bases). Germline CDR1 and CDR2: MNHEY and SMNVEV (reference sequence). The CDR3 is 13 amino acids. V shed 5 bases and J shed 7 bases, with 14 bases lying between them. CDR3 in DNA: TGTGCCAGCAGTCTCGAGGCGGGTGGGACCCAGTACTTC. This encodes CASSLEAGGTQYF.

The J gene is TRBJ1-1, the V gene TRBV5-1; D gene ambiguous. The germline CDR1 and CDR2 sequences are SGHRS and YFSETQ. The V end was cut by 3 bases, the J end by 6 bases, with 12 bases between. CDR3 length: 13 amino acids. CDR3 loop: CASSSSSDSEAFF. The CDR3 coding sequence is TGCGCCAGCAGCTCCTCTTCCGACTCTGAAGCTTTCTTT.

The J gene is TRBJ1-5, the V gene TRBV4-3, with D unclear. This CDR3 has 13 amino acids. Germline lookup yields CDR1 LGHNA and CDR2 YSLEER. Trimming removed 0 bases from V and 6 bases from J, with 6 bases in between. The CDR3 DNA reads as TGCGCCAGCAGCCAAGATTCTCGTCAGCCCCAGCATTTT. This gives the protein CASSQDSRQPQHF.

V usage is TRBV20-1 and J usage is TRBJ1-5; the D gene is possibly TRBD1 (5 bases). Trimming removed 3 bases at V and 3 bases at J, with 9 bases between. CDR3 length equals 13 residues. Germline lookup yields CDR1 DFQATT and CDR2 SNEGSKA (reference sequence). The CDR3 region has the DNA TGCAGTGCTAGTTCGGACAACAATCAGCCCCAGCATTTT. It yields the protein CSASSDNNQPQHF.

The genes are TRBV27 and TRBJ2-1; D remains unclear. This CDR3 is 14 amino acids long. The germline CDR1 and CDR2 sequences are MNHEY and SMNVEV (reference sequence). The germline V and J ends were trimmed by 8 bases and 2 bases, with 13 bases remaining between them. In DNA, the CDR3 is TGTGCCAGCCACAGAGTGGGCGCCTACAATGAGCAGTTCTTC. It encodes CASHRVGAYNEQFF.

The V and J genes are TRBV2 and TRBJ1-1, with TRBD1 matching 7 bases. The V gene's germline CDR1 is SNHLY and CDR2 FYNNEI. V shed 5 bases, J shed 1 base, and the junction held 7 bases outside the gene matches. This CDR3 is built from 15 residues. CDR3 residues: CASSNRQGRNTEAFF. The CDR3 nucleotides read TGTGCCAGCAGTAATCGACAGGGAAGGAACACTGAAGCTTTCTTT. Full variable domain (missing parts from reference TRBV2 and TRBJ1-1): EPEVTQTPSHQVTQMGQEVILRCVPISNHLYFYWYRQILGQKVEFLVSFYNNEISEKSEIFDDQFSVERPDGSNFTLKIRSTKLEDSAMYFCASSNRQGRNTEAFFGQGTRLTVV.

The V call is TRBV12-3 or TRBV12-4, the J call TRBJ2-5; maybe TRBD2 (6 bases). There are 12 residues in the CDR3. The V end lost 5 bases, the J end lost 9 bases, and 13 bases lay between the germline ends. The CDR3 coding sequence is TGTGCCAGCAGTGGACTATGGGAGGCCCAGTACTTC. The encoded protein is CASSGLWEAQYF.

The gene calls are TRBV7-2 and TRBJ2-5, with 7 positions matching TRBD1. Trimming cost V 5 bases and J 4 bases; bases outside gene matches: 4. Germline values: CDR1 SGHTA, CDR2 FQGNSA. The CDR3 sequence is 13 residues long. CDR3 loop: CASSPGTAETQYF. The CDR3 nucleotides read TGTGCCAGCAGCCCTGGGACAGCAGAGACCCAGTACTTC.

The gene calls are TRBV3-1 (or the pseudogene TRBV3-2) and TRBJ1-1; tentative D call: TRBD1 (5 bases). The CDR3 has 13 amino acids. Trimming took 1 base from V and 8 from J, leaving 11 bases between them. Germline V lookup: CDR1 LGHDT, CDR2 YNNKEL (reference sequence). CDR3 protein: CASSQVPQGEAFF. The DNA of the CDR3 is TGTGCCAGCAGCCAAGTCCCGCAGGGCGAAGCTTTCTTT.

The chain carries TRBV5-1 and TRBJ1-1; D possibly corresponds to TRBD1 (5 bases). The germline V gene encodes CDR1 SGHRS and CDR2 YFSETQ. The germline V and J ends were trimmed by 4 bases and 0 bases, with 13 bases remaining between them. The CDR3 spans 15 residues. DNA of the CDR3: TGCGCCAGCAGCGCAAACCAGGGATTGAACACTGAAGCTTTCTTT. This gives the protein CASSANQGLNTEAFF.

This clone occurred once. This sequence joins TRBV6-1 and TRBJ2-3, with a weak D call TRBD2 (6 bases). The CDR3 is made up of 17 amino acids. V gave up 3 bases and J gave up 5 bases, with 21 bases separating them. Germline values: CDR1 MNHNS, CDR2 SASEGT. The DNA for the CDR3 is TGTGCCAGCAGTGATATAGTCCGGCGGGGCCTAAAAGATACGCAGTATTTT. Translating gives CASSDIVRRGLKDTQYF.

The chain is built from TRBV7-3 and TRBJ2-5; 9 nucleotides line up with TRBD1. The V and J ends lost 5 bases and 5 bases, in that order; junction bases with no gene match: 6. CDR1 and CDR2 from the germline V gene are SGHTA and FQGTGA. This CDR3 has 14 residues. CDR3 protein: CASSPTGTGETQYF. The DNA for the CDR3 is TGTGCCAGCAGCCCTACCGGGACAGGGGAGACCCAGTACTTC.

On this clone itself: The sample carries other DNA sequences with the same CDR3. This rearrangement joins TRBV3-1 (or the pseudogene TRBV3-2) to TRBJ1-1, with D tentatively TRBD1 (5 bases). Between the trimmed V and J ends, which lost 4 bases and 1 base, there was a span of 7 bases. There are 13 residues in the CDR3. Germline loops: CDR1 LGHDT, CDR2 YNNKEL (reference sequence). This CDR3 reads CASSLGQNTEAFF. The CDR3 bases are TGTGCCAGCAGCCTCGGACAGAACACTGAAGCTTTCTTT.

CDR3 nucleotides: TGTGCCAGCAGGCGGACAGGGGGCCGAACTGAAGCTTTCTTT. Translating it yields CASRRTGGRTEAFF. The genes are TRBV2 and TRBJ1-1; 11 bases are shared with TRBD1. This CDR3 spans 14 amino acids. The V gene end was trimmed by 6 bases and the J gene end by 5 bases; junction bases not matched to a gene: 5. The germline CDR1 and CDR2 sequences are SNHLY and FYNNEI.